This TCR beta chain was recorded in a study of blood T cell repertoires in COVID-19. Study context: Whether acute or convalescent, the COVID-19 samples came from the United States, Italy and Spain. PBMCs, B-cell-depleted T cells, or T cells were the source of the cDNA or gDNA that made up the material.

In the study's own analysis: Estimation of nucleated cell counts was performed using reference gene primer amplification. Here immunoSEQ multiplex PCR was the method, and the copy in TCRdb shows in-frame clones only, minus some. That table furnishes V, J and clone size, whereas the DNA furnished D and trimming. This sample has fewer than 85,000 clones; around 80% occur once, and the top ten carry less than 20%. V dropped 11 bases and J dropped 8; count of bases not matched to a gene: 11. The CDR3 sequence is 14 residues long. Germline V gives CDR1 SNHLY, CDR2 FYNNEI. Sequences were obtained from peripheral blood. The V call is TRBV2, the J call TRBJ1-4; 10 positions match TRBD1. The clonotype originates from a woman aged 80 or older with active or convalescent COVID-19. CDR3 sequence: CASIRDRGLEKLFF. DNA for the CDR3: TGTGCCTCGATCCGGGACAGGGGACTAGAAAAACTGTTTTTT.